This entry is about one TCR beta chain. This entry is derived from a study of CD8+ T cells in alopecia areata. Study at large: Treated patients were dosed with oral tofacitinib, taking 5 to 10 mg twice daily.

cDNA prepared by RNA extraction and subsequent reverse transcription served as the template for sequencing. Sequenced by immunoSEQ multiplex PCR; TCRdb stores in-frame clones only, minus some. The table lists more than 9,000 clones, about 60% of them singletons. Germline V lookup: CDR1 SNHLY, CDR2 FYNNEI. The CDR3 covers 17 residues. The junction had 8 bases not matched to a gene; V was cut back by 4 bases and J by 0 bases. The investigators collected lesional scalp punch biopsies and peripheral blood from alopecia areata patients. Sequencing was performed on skin. V is TRBV2 and J is TRBJ1-5; 8 bases align to TRBD1. The TCR sequence derives from a human donor with alopecia areata. The CDR3 DNA is TGTGCCAGCAGTGCGACAGGGGTCGTTCATAGCAATCAGCCCCAGCATTTT. It encodes CASSATGVVHSNQPQHF.